These T cell receptor beta chains were read from a single sample in a study of T cells expressing NK-cell markers. TCRdb re-called the 5' RACE reads and gives one entry per CDR3 protein, without DNA. The table counts roughly 150,000 distinct CDR3 sequences; less than 20% lies in the top ten. Source material: blood T cells: a sorted CD56 or NKG2C T cell subset, CD4+ or CD8+ T cells, or bulk PBMC T cells (not recorded which). Source of these receptors: a woman between 18 and 75 years old in good health. Both conserved end residues are part of each CDR3.

v_gene	j_gene	len	CDR3aa
TRBV5-8	TRBJ2-1	15	CASSLGSIRGGEQFF
TRBV29-1	TRBJ2-5	12	CSVVQTQETQYF
TRBV2	TRBJ1-2	12	CASSPRVHGYTF
TRBV5-5	TRBJ2-3	18	CASSLSPGGGGLTDTQYF
TRBV15	TRBJ1-5	16	CATSRDLGMSNQPQHF
TRBV6-6	TRBJ2-3	13	CASREGSPDTQYF
TRBV6-1	TRBJ2-7	13	CASSKGHYYEQYF
TRBV27	TRBJ1-5	17	CASSLSGGQGSNQPQHF
TRBV5-4	TRBJ2-2	17	CASSFSVLQAHTGELFF
TRBV12-3/TRBV12-4	TRBJ1-2	13	CASRALGATGYTF
TRBV6-1	TRBJ1-2	15	CASSEPWTGVIGYTF
TRBV7-2	TRBJ1-2	15	CASSSYQGNNYGYTF
TRBV6-1	TRBJ1-2	14	CASRPGTDNYGYTF
TRBV4-1	TRBJ2-5	15	CASSQEPSGQETQYF
TRBV5-1	TRBJ2-1	15	CASSTQGLSYNEQFF
TRBV3-1	TRBJ1-1	15	CASSHSPRGLTEAFF
TRBV5-1	TRBJ1-1	13	CASSKGYFTEAFF
TRBV20-1	TRBJ1-2	15	CSARDRTGINYGYTF
TRBV20-1	TRBJ1-5	15	CSARDGGRSNQPQHF